This is a list of T cell receptor beta chains from one sample in a study of memory CD4+ T cells and cytomegalovirus serostatus. Clones were sequenced by immunoSEQ multiplex PCR, and TCRdb holds only the in-frame ones, with some missing. The table lists approximately 92,000 clones, about 80% of them singletons. Sequenced material: memory CD4+ T cells from blood. All receptors derive from an adult in good health and CMV-seropositive. Each CDR3 is given with its conserved first and last residue. D genes are given only for firm matches. Clone size, where shown, is once, few, many, or a class for clones that have expanded.

TRBV4-2	NA	once	TRBJ2-3	TGTGCCAGCAGCCAAGATTACGGCGGCACAGATACGCAGTATTTT	CASSQDYGGTDTQYF
TRBV30	NA	NA	TRBJ2-5	TGTGCCTGGAGTGTCTTACAGGGGAGGGTAGAGACCCAGTACTTC	CAWSVLQGRVETQYF
TRBV9	NA	NA	TRBJ1-6	TGTGCCAGCAGCGTAGCTGATTTTTCACCCCTCCACTTT	CASSVADFSPLHF
TRBV7-9	NA	NA	TRBJ2-2	TGTGCCAGCAGCCTAACACAGGGAGGGGACACCGGGGAGCTGTTTTTT	CASSLTQGGDTGELFF
TRBV7-3	NA	NA	TRBJ2-2	TGTGCCAGCAGCTCCGAGTTTGCCGGGGAGCTGTTTTTT	CASSSEFAGELFF
TRBV12-5	TRBD1	once	TRBJ2-7	TGTGCTACCAAATCGGGACAGGGCCTCAACGAGCAGTACTTC	CATKSGQGLNEQYF
TRBV2	NA	NA	TRBJ1-4	TGTGCCAGCAGTGAAAAGCAGATTGAAAAACTGTTTTTT	CASSEKQIEKLFF
TRBV12-1	NA	NA	TRBJ1-1	TGTGCCAGCAGCTCCAGCCGGACGGAGAACACTGAAGCTTTCTTT	CASSSSRTENTEAFF
TRBV15	NA	once	TRBJ2-7	TGTGCCACCAGCAGAGCAGGGGCGAGGGAGCAGTACTTC	CATSRAGAREQYF
TRBV7-9	TRBD1	NA	TRBJ2-1	TGTGCCAGCAGCTTATTCGGGACAGCCTATTACAATGAGCAGTTCTTC	CASSLFGTAYYNEQFF
TRBV6-5	NA	NA	TRBJ1-2	TGTGCCAGCAGACTTACCTTGGGGTATGGCTACACCTTC	CASRLTLGYGYTF
TRBV4-1	NA	NA	TRBJ1-2	TGCGCCAGCAGCCCAGGGTCCCCGGAGGACTATGGCTACACCTTC	CASSPGSPEDYGYTF
TRBV9	TRBD2	NA	TRBJ2-7	TGTGCCAGCAGCGCGGGACTACCGGACTCCTACGAGCAGTACTTC	CASSAGLPDSYEQYF
TRBV7-3	NA	few	TRBJ1-3	TGCGCCAGCAGCCAAGATCCGGGCTACTCTGGAAACACCATATATTTT	CASSQDPGYSGNTIYF
TRBV7-2	NA	NA	TRBJ1-5	TGTGCCAGCAGCCAAGACGGTGGCAATCAGCCCCAGCATTTT	CASSQDGGNQPQHF
TRBV9	NA	NA	TRBJ2-7	TGTGCCAGCAGCGTAGATTCAGACAGTACCTACGAGCAGTACTTC	CASSVDSDSTYEQYF
TRBV9	NA	NA	TRBJ2-1	TGTGCCAGCAGCGTAGAACATTACTCCTACAATGAGCAGTTCTTC	CASSVEHYSYNEQFF
TRBV18	NA	NA	TRBJ1-4	TGTGCCAGCTCACCAACCGGGTTAGGCGAAAAACTGTTTTTT	CASSPTGLGEKLFF
TRBV19	NA	NA	TRBJ1-1	TGTGCCAGTAGTAATCCCGGGACACCAACTGAAGCTTTCTTT	CASSNPGTPTEAFF
TRBV6-5	NA	NA	TRBJ1-1	TGTGCCAGCAGTCCGACAGTGGTGAACACTGAAGCTTTCTTT	CASSPTVVNTEAFF
TRBV7-3	NA	NA	TRBJ2-1	TGTGCCAGCAGCTTAGAGAACGGGAGTGAGCAGTTCTTC	CASSLENGSEQFF
TRBV4-1	NA	NA	TRBJ2-7	TGCGCCAGCAGCCCCTCCGTCGGGAGTGGCTACGAGCAGTACTTC	CASSPSVGSGYEQYF
TRBV7-9	TRBD1	NA	TRBJ2-7	TGTGCCAGCAGCTTAGCGGGGACAGAGTCGCAGTACTTC	CASSLAGTESQYF
TRBV28	NA	NA	TRBJ2-5	TGTGCCAGCAGTTTCTACCGGGACTCGGAGACCCAGTACTTC	CASSFYRDSETQYF
TRBV6-5	TRBD1	NA	TRBJ1-5	TGTGCCAGCAGCCGCGGACAGGGAGGACAGCCCCAGCATTTT	CASSRGQGGQPQHF
TRBV9	NA	few	TRBJ1-4	TGTGCCAGCAGCCGGTCAGGATCGAATGAAAAACTGTTTTTT	CASSRSGSNEKLFF
TRBV7-2	NA	NA	TRBJ2-4	TGTGCCAGCAGGTTTGCAGGGGAAAACATTCAGTACTTC	CASRFAGENIQYF
TRBV15	TRBD2	NA	TRBJ2-1	TGTGCCACCAGCAGACTAGCGGGAGGAATCAATGAGCAGTTCTTC	CATSRLAGGINEQFF
TRBV5-6	NA	NA	TRBJ2-4	TGTGCCAGCAGTTACACAAGGGGGGACATTCAGTACTTC	CASSYTRGDIQYF
TRBV2	TRBD1	NA	TRBJ2-1	TGTGCCAGTCTTCGGGACAGGGCGAACAATGAGCAGTTCTTC	CASLRDRANNEQFF
TRBV5-1	NA	NA	TRBJ2-1	TGCGCCAGCAGCTTGGGTCAGCGCAATGAGCAGTTCTTC	CASSLGQRNEQFF
TRBV7-2	NA	NA	TRBJ2-1	TGTGCCAGCAGCTTAGAGTTGGGGGAGAACAATGAGCAGTTCTTC	CASSLELGENNEQFF
TRBV6-1	TRBD1	NA	TRBJ2-7	TGTGCCAGCAGTAAAGCCGGGACAGGGGGCAGCTACGAGCAGTACTTC	CASSKAGTGGSYEQYF
TRBV6-5	TRBD1	NA	TRBJ1-3	TGTGCCAGCAGTAGACAGGGATTTGGAAACACCATATATTTT	CASSRQGFGNTIYF
TRBV5-8	NA	once	TRBJ1-5	TGTGCCAGCAGCTTTATGAGGGATCAGCCCCAGCATTTT	CASSFMRDQPQHF
TRBV6-1	NA	NA	TRBJ2-2	TGTGCCAGCAGTTCCCAACTCCAGGGGAGCGGGGAGCTGTTTTTT	CASSSQLQGSGELFF
TRBV5-5	NA	NA	TRBJ2-1	TGTGCCAGCACCTCCCCCGGGCTAGTTAGCGGCAATGAGCAGTTCTTC	CASTSPGLVSGNEQFF
TRBV11-1	NA	NA	TRBJ1-2	TGTGCCAGCAGCTTAGGTTTCAGCTATGGCTACACCTTC	CASSLGFSYGYTF
TRBV23-1	NA	NA	TRBJ1-1	TGCGCCAGCAGCCAGGGACCGAAGGGGGTGAACACTGAAGCTTTCTTT	CASSQGPKGVNTEAFF
TRBV7-9	NA	NA	TRBJ1-1	TGTGCCAGCAGCTCTGGGGCAGGGTGGGCCACTGAAGCTTTCTTT	CASSSGAGWATEAFF
TRBV5-1	NA	NA	TRBJ2-3	TGCGCCAGCAGGACGGCTAGCACAGATACGCAGTATTTT	CASRTASTDTQYF
TRBV30	NA	NA	TRBJ2-4	TGTGCCTGGAGTGTAAAGGGGGGTACGAACATTCAGTACTTC	CAWSVKGGTNIQYF
TRBV19	NA	NA	TRBJ2-5	TGTGCCAGTAGTTCTGGGGAGACCCAGTACTTC	CASSSGETQYF
TRBV5-4	NA	NA	TRBJ2-5	TGTGCCAGCAGCTCTGACAGAGGAAAGGAGACCCAGTACTTC	CASSSDRGKETQYF
TRBV5-1	NA	NA	TRBJ2-1	TGCGCCAGCAGCTTTGACGGCTATGAGCAGTTCTTC	CASSFDGYEQFF
TRBV6-5	NA	NA	TRBJ2-3	TGTGCCAGCAGTTACACTGACCTTAGCACAGATACGCAGTATTTT	CASSYTDLSTDTQYF
TRBV11-2	NA	NA	TRBJ1-5	TGTGCCAGCAGCTTAGGTACTGATCAGCCCCAGCATTTT	CASSLGTDQPQHF
TRBV7-2	TRBD1	once	TRBJ1-1	TGTGCCAGCAGCTTCACAGGGGGCAACACTGAAGCTTTCTTT	CASSFTGGNTEAFF
TRBV28	NA	NA	TRBJ2-7	TGTGCCAGCAGTTTATTAGGAAGGCGGAATTACGAGCAGTACTTC	CASSLLGRRNYEQYF
TRBV28	TRBD1	NA	TRBJ2-5	TGTGCCAGCAGACCTGCTCCGGGACAGGAGCAGCAAGAGACCCAGTACTTC	CASRPAPGQEQQETQYF
TRBV28	TRBD2	NA	TRBJ2-2	TGTGCCAGCAGTCAACTAGCGGGAGGGTCCGGGGAGCTGTTTTTT	CASSQLAGGSGELFF
TRBV5-4	TRBD1	NA	TRBJ2-2	TGTGCCAGCAGCAACCGACAGGGGGTAGACGGGGAGCTGTTTTTT	CASSNRQGVDGELFF
TRBV19	TRBD1	NA	TRBJ2-1	TGTGCCAGTAGTACCCTGACTTTAGGACAGGCTTTATACAATGAGCAGTTCTTC	CASSTLTLGQALYNEQFF
TRBV28	NA	NA	TRBJ1-6	TGTGCCAGCAGTTTACTAGGAAGCAATTCACCCCTCCACTTT	CASSLLGSNSPLHF